These T cell receptor beta chains were read from a single sample in a study of blood T cell repertoires in COVID-19. TCRdb's table, derived via immunoSEQ multiplex PCR, lists solely in-frame clones and lacks some. The table includes more than 85,000 clones, approximately 82% detected once. Sequencing was carried out using peripheral blood. The receptors were sampled from a woman aged 80 or over with active or convalescent COVID-19. Each CDR3 is given with its conserved first and last residue. The order of the fields is clone size, J gene, D gene, V gene, CDR3 protein, CDR3 DNA. The D gene is left open where the match is weak. Expanded clones are given a class, and other clones once, few, many or no size at all.

- | TRBJ2-2 | - | TRBV19 | CASFAGTNTGELFF | TGTGCCAGTTTTGCGGGAACGAACACCGGGGAGCTGTTTTTT
- | TRBJ2-1 | TRBD2 | TRBV3-1/TRBV3-2 | CASSQERVFGGSLFF | TGTGCCAGCAGCCAAGAACGGGTATTTGGCGGGAGTTTGTTCTTC
- | TRBJ2-7 | - | TRBV7-6 | CASSSGPELIYEQYF | TGTGCCAGCAGCTCGGGTCCGGAACTTATTTACGAGCAGTACTTC
- | TRBJ2-3 | TRBD2 | TRBV11-1 | CASSLAGLAAQDTQYF | TGTGCCAGCAGCTTAGCGGGACTAGCGGCCCAAGATACGCAGTATTTT
- | TRBJ2-7 | TRBD2 | TRBV11-2 | CASSSGRNTYEQYF | TGTGCCAGCAGTAGCGGGAGGAACACCTACGAGCAGTACTTC
- | TRBJ2-5 | TRBD2 | TRBV7-3 | CASSPSRGRAGETQYF | TGTGCCAGCAGCCCCTCCCGCGGGAGGGCCGGGGAGACCCAGTACTTC
- | TRBJ2-5 | TRBD2 | TRBV6-1 | CASSVTGTSGSKQETQYF | TGTGCCAGCAGTGTTACCGGGACTAGCGGGAGTAAACAAGAGACCCAGTACTTC
- | TRBJ1-5 | - | TRBV6-5 | CASILNSNQPQHF | TGTGCCAGCATATTAAATAGCAATCAGCCCCAGCATTTT
- | TRBJ2-7 | - | TRBV7-9 | CASSQAVYEQYF | TGTGCCAGCAGCCAGGCAGTTTACGAGCAGTACTTC
few | TRBJ2-1 | TRBD2 | TRBV18 | CASSPDGGRAGEQFF | TGTGCCAGCTCACCAGATGGCGGGAGGGCGGGAGAGCAGTTCTTC
- | TRBJ2-7 | - | TRBV28 | CASSLSQIASYEQYF | TGTGCCAGCAGTTTATCCCAGATCGCTTCCTACGAGCAGTACTTC
- | TRBJ1-2 | - | TRBV2 | CASSEQGDPYGYTF | TGTGCCAGCAGTGAGCAGGGTGATCCCTATGGCTACACCTTC
- | TRBJ1-6 | TRBD1 | TRBV25-1 | CASSEWVSDRDNSPLHF | TGTGCCAGCAGTGAATGGGTGAGCGACAGGGATAATTCACCCCTCCACTTT
- | TRBJ2-4 | - | TRBV19 | CASSPRDNLGAKNIQYF | TGTGCCAGTAGTCCTCGGGACAATCTAGGAGCCAAAAACATTCAGTACTTC
- | TRBJ1-6 | - | TRBV28 | CATNSKMGANSPLHF | TGTGCCACTAACTCTAAAATGGGGGCCAATTCACCCCTCCACTTT
- | TRBJ2-5 | - | TRBV6-2/TRBV6-3 | CASSYSRVPGETQYF | TGTGCCAGCAGTTACAGTCGCGTCCCCGGGGAGACCCAGTACTTC
- | TRBJ2-4 | TRBD2 | TRBV7-9 | CASSPPRSGRANIQYF | TGTGCCAGCAGCCCCCCCCGGAGCGGGAGGGCTAACATTCAGTACTTC
- | TRBJ2-4 | TRBD1 | TRBV15 | CATRGQGKNIQYF | TGTGCCACCAGAGGACAGGGGAAAAACATTCAGTACTTC
- | TRBJ2-3 | - | TRBV6-5 | CASKNGGAGADTQYF | TGTGCCAGCAAAAACGGGGGCGCGGGGGCAGATACGCAGTATTTT
many | TRBJ1-5 | - | TRBV29-1 | CSVALGVNQPQHF | TGCAGCGTGGCACTCGGGGTCAATCAGCCCCAGCATTTT
- | TRBJ1-1 | TRBD1 | TRBV11-3 | CASSLDKPRQGAITEAFF | TGTGCCAGCAGCTTAGATAAGCCCCGACAGGGTGCTATCACTGAAGCTTTCTTT
- | TRBJ2-1 | TRBD1 | TRBV7-9 | CASSLLWGQGAYNEQFF | TGTGCCAGCAGCTTATTGTGGGGACAGGGGGCTTACAATGAGCAGTTCTTC
- | TRBJ2-7 | - | TRBV10-3 | CAISSGSPLEQYF | TGTGCCATCAGCTCAGGGTCCCCTTTGGAGCAGTACTTC
- | TRBJ1-6 | TRBD1 | TRBV19 | CASSIWRTGVNSPLHF | TGTGCCAGTAGTATTTGGAGGACAGGGGTTAATTCACCCCTCCACTTT
- | TRBJ2-7 | - | TRBV4-2 | CASSQVTVPYEQYF | TGTGCCAGCAGCCAAGTGACAGTACCCTACGAGCAGTACTTC
- | TRBJ2-1 | - | TRBV9 | CASSVSWEDEQFF | TGTGCCAGCAGCGTTAGTTGGGAGGATGAGCAGTTCTTC
- | TRBJ1-5 | TRBD1 | TRBV6-5 | CASSPGTGYKPQHF | TGTGCCAGCAGTCCCGGGACAGGGTATAAGCCCCAGCATTTT
few | TRBJ2-5 | TRBD2 | TRBV6-5 | CASRLAGSGETQYF | TGTGCCAGCAGACTAGCGGGATCAGGGGAGACCCAGTACTTC
once | TRBJ2-7 | TRBD1 | TRBV6-5 | CASSYSRQGARGEQYF | TGTGCCAGCAGTTACTCCAGACAGGGGGCAAGAGGCGAGCAGTACTTC
once | TRBJ1-4 | - | TRBV10-3 | CAISEIKSHLNEKLFF | TGTGCCATCAGTGAGATAAAGAGTCACCTTAATGAAAAACTGTTTTTT
- | TRBJ2-1 | - | TRBV4-2 | CASSQGERVNEQFF | TGTGCCAGCAGCCAGGGGGAGCGGGTCAATGAGCAGTTCTTC
- | TRBJ1-1 | - | TRBV28 | CASSLPRGLGTEAFF | TGTGCCAGCAGTTTACCTCGCGGACTGGGCACTGAAGCTTTCTTT
once | TRBJ2-1 | - | TRBV11-3 | CASSLEFSSGKSYNEQFF | TGTGCCAGCAGCTTAGAATTTAGTTCAGGGAAGTCCTACAATGAGCAGTTCTTC
- | TRBJ1-1 | - | TRBV9 | CASSADPSRGIVTEAFF | TGTGCCAGCAGCGCCGACCCGAGTCGAGGGATCGTCACTGAAGCTTTCTTT
- | TRBJ2-7 | TRBD2 | TRBV6-1 | CASSEKRTSGSYEQYF | TGTGCCAGCAGTGAAAAAAGGACTAGCGGCTCCTACGAGCAGTACTTC
once | TRBJ2-7 | TRBD2 | TRBV5-4 | CASSTGLAGVYEQYF | TGTGCCAGCAGCACAGGACTAGCGGGAGTCTACGAGCAGTACTTC
- | TRBJ1-6 | - | TRBV19 | CASSMDSDNSPLHF | TGTGCCAGTAGCATGGACAGCGATAATTCACCCCTCCACTTT
- | TRBJ2-1 | TRBD2 | TRBV4-2 | CASSPSGRGNEQFF | TGTGCCAGCAGCCCTAGCGGGAGGGGCAATGAGCAGTTCTTC
- | TRBJ2-3 | TRBD2 | TRBV15 | CATGSGLAGGTDTQYF | TGTGCCACCGGTTCCGGACTAGCGGGAGGGACAGATACGCAGTATTTT
- | TRBJ1-2 | - | TRBV6-2/TRBV6-3 | CASSSRGSYGYTF | TGTGCCAGCAGTTCCAGAGGGAGTTATGGCTACACCTTC
- | TRBJ2-1 | TRBD2 | TRBV4-1 | CASSQEGLAGVIDEQFF | TGCGCCAGCAGCCAAGAAGGGCTAGCGGGAGTTATAGATGAGCAGTTCTTC
few | TRBJ2-2 | TRBD2 | TRBV5-1 | CASRGLAGDTGELFF | TGCGCCAGCAGAGGACTAGCGGGAGACACCGGGGAGCTGTTTTTT
- | TRBJ2-7 | TRBD1 | TRBV2 | CASGDRVRGMDEQYF | TGTGCCAGCGGGGACAGGGTTCGGGGAATGGACGAGCAGTACTTC
- | TRBJ2-7 | - | TRBV30 | CACRTANSYEQYF | TGTGCCTGTAGGACAGCTAACTCCTACGAGCAGTACTTC
- | TRBJ1-5 | TRBD1 | TRBV28 | CASGQGGSNQPQHF | TGTGCCAGTGGACAGGGGGGAAGCAATCAGCCCCAGCATTTT